The T cell receptor (beta chain) under discussion was sequenced for a study of T cell repertoires in cytomegalovirus infection. Overall study context: Researchers turned to recently identified HLA-C-restricted CMV epitopes as well as well-studied HLA-B-restricted ones. The study, taken as a whole, reports: The ex vivo response was dominated by HLA-C-restricted CMV-specific TCR beta clonotypes.

A word on this clonotype: Its matching antigen is unknown.

The germline V and J ends were trimmed by 2 bases and 2 bases, with 16 bases remaining between them. The CDR3 sequence is 17 residues long. CDR1 and CDR2 (germline): LGHNA, YNFKEQ. Each CDR3 protein is one row after TCRdb ran MiXCR on the reads. This table holds under 850,000 distinct CDR3 sequences, around a third found once. The source material was cultured PBMCs, sampled from culture after CMV antigen stimulation. The V and J genes are TRBV4-2 and TRBJ1-3; D perhaps matches TRBD1 (6 bases). The clonotype was recovered from a human donor in good health (CMV status not recorded). Some clones in this sample may be carry-over from other donors' samples. CDR3 sequence: CASSQNLQGNTGNTIYF. The CDR3 coding sequence is TGTGCCAGCAGCCAAAACCTACAGGGAAATACTGGAAACACCATATATTTT.